The 12 T cell receptor beta chains below come from one sample, sequenced in a study of T-cell reconstitution after alpha-beta-depleted transplantation in children. Molecular barcoding with unique molecular identifiers was used for the TCRbeta library. TCRdb analysed the PCR reads with MiXCR anew, one entry per CDR3 protein. The sample includes 200,000 to 250,000 distinct CDR3 sequences, around 7.8% of them seen just once. The sample was PBMCs, mostly from graft donor cells, taken 180 days after TCRalphabeta/CD19-depleted stem cell transplant. The receptors shown here come from a male patient aged 10 to 17 who had a stem cell transplant for acute lymphoblastic leukemia, so the T cells may come from the graft donor.

In regard to this clonotype: A much larger clone differs by one base, so this may be a read error. This sequence joins TRBV4-3 and TRBJ1-4; D not resolved. The germline gives CDR1 LGHNA, CDR2 YSLEER. This CDR3 has 15 residues. The V and J ends lost 0 bases and 1 base respectively, with 6 bases between them. CDR3 sequence (DNA): TGCGCCAGCAGCCAAGAAGAGAGAACTAATGAAAAACTGTTTTTT. Translating gives CASSQEERTNEKLFF.

This clonotype was seen ten or more times. The rearrangement uses TRBV6-2 or TRBV6-3 and TRBJ2-2; D gene uncertain. Trimming took 4 bases from V and 5 from J, leaving 8 bases between them. This CDR3 spans 13 amino acids. CDR1 and CDR2 from the germline V gene are MNHEY and SVGEGT. CDR3 amino acids: CASSFLRTGELFF. CDR3 in DNA: TGTGCCAGCAGTTTCCTCCGAACCGGGGAGCTGTTTTTT.

This clonotype has only a few counts. The genes are TRBV12-3 or TRBV12-4 and TRBJ2-7, with 11 bases aligning to TRBD2. V lost 1 base to trimming and J lost 7 bases; unmatched junction nucleotides: 12. The CDR3 length is 17 residues. This CDR3 reads CASSLVLAGAQLTEQYF. In DNA form, the CDR3 reads TGTGCCAGCAGTTTAGTACTAGCGGGGGCCCAACTTACGGAGCAGTACTTC.

There are many counts of this clonotype. The genes are TRBV20-1 and TRBJ2-4; 7 nucleotides agree with TRBD1. Germline trimming cut 4 bases from V and 7 bases from J; bases unmatched to any gene: 7. The germline V gene encodes CDR1 DFQATT and CDR2 SNEGSKA (reference sequence). The CDR3 totals 13 residues. CDR3 amino acids: CSAILDRRNIQYF. CDR3 DNA: TGCAGTGCTATCCTGGACAGGAGGAACATTCAGTACTTC.

There are many counts of this clonotype. This chain uses TRBV4-3 with TRBJ1-1; tentative D call: TRBD1 (6 bases). The CDR3 is 13 amino acids. Germline V gene lookup returns CDR1 LGHNA and CDR2 YSLEER. Trimming took off 6 bases at V and 1 base at J, with 9 bases between the two ends. The DNA for the CDR3 is TGCGCCAGCAGGTGGGGGCCGAACACTGAAGCTTTCTTT. Translating it yields CASRWGPNTEAFF.

This clonotype came up many times. J is TRBJ2-7 and V is TRBV12-3 or TRBV12-4, with 8 bases aligning to TRBD1. The CDR3 length is 16 residues. Unmatched junction bases numbered 10, after V lost 5 bases and J lost 1 base. The CDR3 protein is CASSPGQGRGSYEQYF. The CDR3 DNA follows: TGTGCCAGCAGTCCCGGACAGGGAAGGGGATCCTACGAGCAGTACTTC.

The chain has TRBV7-9 and TRBJ2-5; no reliable D call. Trimming stripped 4 bases from V and 3 bases from J, with 9 bases between. CDR3 length: 13 residues. Germline V gene lookup returns CDR1 SEHNR and CDR2 FQNEAQ (reference sequence). The DNA for the CDR3 is TGTGCCAGCAGCTCAGGTCTGGAAGAGACCCAGTACTTC. This translates into CASSSGLEETQYF.

This clonotype occurred many times. The chain carries TRBV7-2 and TRBJ1-5; D may be TRBD1 (5 bases). Germline lookup yields CDR1 SGHTA and CDR2 FQGNSA. The CDR3 loop spans 15 amino acids. V was clipped by 3 bases and J by 4 bases, with 13 bases between them. The CDR3 region is CASSLGPTPNQPQHF. DNA for the CDR3: TGTGCCAGCAGCTTGGGGCCGACCCCAAATCAGCCCCAGCATTTT.

This clonotype was observed many times. The CDR3 bases are TGTGCCAGCAGCCCCCTGAATCAGCCCCAGCATTTT. This gives the protein CASSPLNQPQHF. This chain links TRBV7-9 with TRBJ1-5; D is uncertain. Germline V gene data show CDR1 as SEHNR and CDR2 as FQNEAQ (reference sequence). The CDR3 runs to 12 residues. Trimming took 5 bases from V and 4 from J, leaving 6 bases between them.

This clonotype was recorded at least ten times. This chain uses TRBV5-5 with TRBJ1-4; D might be TRBD1 (6 bases). V was pared by 4 bases and J by 8 bases, with 18 bases between. The germline CDR1 and CDR2 sequences are SGHKS and YYEKEE (reference sequence). This CDR3 contains 15 residues. The DNA for the CDR3 is TGTGCCAGCAGCCACGGGGGGCCCCTTGACGAAAAACTGTTTTTT. Translated, it gives CASSHGGPLDEKLFF.

This clonotype was found many times. The rearrangement links TRBV7-9 to TRBJ2-1; 11 nucleotides match TRBD2. This CDR3 has 18 residues. V lost 5 bases to trimming and J lost 7 bases; unmatched junction nucleotides: 16. Germline-derived CDR1 and CDR2 are SEHNR and FQNEAQ (reference sequence). The CDR3 DNA is TGTGCCAGCAGCATCGCAGAGACAACTAGCGGGAGTAGAAATGAGCAGTTCTTC. Protein sequence: CASSIAETTSGSRNEQFF.

Regarding this clonotype: This could be a read error, since a much larger clone is one nucleotide away. V and J are TRBV5-5 and TRBJ1-1, with D possibly being TRBD1 (6 bases). The CDR3 extends over 14 amino acids. Germline CDR1 and CDR2: SGHKS and YYEKEE (reference sequence). In DNA form, the CDR3 reads TGTGCCAGCAGCGCCGACAGGTGGGGTACTGGAGCTTTCTTT. Residues: CASSADRWGTGAFF. Full variable domain (rest looked up from reference TRBV5-5 and TRBJ1-1): DAGVTQSPTHLIKTRGQQVTLRCSPISGHKSVSWYQQVLGQGPQFIFQYYEKEERGRGNFPDRFSARQFPNYSSELNVNALLLGDSALYLCASSADRWGTGAFFGQGTRLTVV.